Each of the 8 T cell receptor beta chains below was sequenced from the same sample in a study of T cell responses to AZD1222 COVID-19 vaccine. Some clones are missing from TCRdb's copy, which holds only in-frame ones; the method was immunoSEQ multiplex PCR. The table shows roughly 120,000 clones, with 80% to 90% occurring only once. Here the sequenced sample was peripheral blood, taken on day 0 of MenACWY control vaccination. These receptors were taken from an adult in good health.

The chain recombines TRBV5-4 with TRBJ1-1; weak D call: TRBD1 (5 bases). CDR1 and CDR2 (germline): SGHNT, YYREEE (reference sequence). The V gene lost 5 bases and the J gene lost 0 bases, with 11 bases spanning the gap. This CDR3 comprises 14 residues. The CDR3 DNA reads as TGTGCCAGCAGACCGACAGTTATGAACACTGAAGCTTTCTTT. Protein: CASRPTVMNTEAFF.

The CDR3: CASSDRGGINSPLHF. For the CDR3, the DNA is TGTGCCAGCAGTGACAGGGGGGGGATCAATTCACCCCTCCACTTT. The chain joins TRBV6-1 to TRBJ1-6; 7 nucleotides agree with TRBD1. The CDR3 is made up of 15 amino acids. The junction had 6 bases not matched to a gene; V was cut back by 3 bases and J by 7 bases. Germline loops: CDR1 MNHNS, CDR2 SASEGT.

This chain connects TRBV6-5 to TRBJ2-7, with D hard to call. V lost 7 bases and J 0 bases, leaving 10 bases between the germline ends. This CDR3 has 13 residues. Looked up from germline, CDR1 is MNHEY and CDR2 is SVGAGI. CDR3 sequence: CASNLESSYEQYF. The CDR3 nucleotides are TGTGCCAGCAACCTAGAGAGCTCCTACGAGCAGTACTTC.

V is TRBV6-5 and J is TRBJ1-2; perhaps TRBD1 as D (5 bases). Germline V CDR1 and CDR2: MNHEY, SVGAGI. V gave up 3 bases and J gave up 8 bases, with 10 bases separating them. This CDR3 spans 12 amino acids. The DNA for the CDR3 is TGTGCCAGCAGTTATACTAGGGGCGGCTACACCTTC. As protein: CASSYTRGGYTF.

The V and J genes are TRBV6-2 or TRBV6-3 and TRBJ1-5, with a tentative D call TRBD1 (6 bases). This CDR3 comprises 12 residues. Looked up from germline, CDR1 is MNHEY and CDR2 is SVGEGT. The V gene lost 5 bases and the J gene lost 9 bases, with 11 bases spanning the gap. CDR3 in amino acids: CASSKQGRPQHF. The CDR3 DNA follows: TGTGCCAGCAGTAAACAGGGAAGGCCCCAGCATTTT.

The rearrangement links TRBV3-1 (or the pseudogene TRBV3-2) to TRBJ1-6; no reliable D call. The CDR3 extends over 14 amino acids. Germline V CDR1 and CDR2: LGHDT, YNNKEL (reference sequence). V lost 4 bases to trimming and J lost 5 bases, with 9 bases between them. The CDR3 is CASSRTGNNSPLHF. The CDR3 DNA is TGTGCCAGCAGCCGCACGGGAAATAATTCACCCCTCCACTTT.

This chain uses TRBV6-5 with TRBJ1-2; TRBD1 might be the D (6 bases). Trimming took off 5 bases at V and 7 bases at J, with 17 bases between the two ends. Germline CDR1 is MNHEY and CDR2 is SVGAGI. The CDR3 is 14 amino acids. CDR3 protein: CASSPGGGRGGYTF. The CDR3 DNA follows: TGTGCCAGCAGTCCCGGGGGGGGGCGAGGTGGCTACACCTTC.

The chain is built from TRBV30 and TRBJ1-1, with D uncertain. Trimming pared 4 bases from V and 2 bases from J, leaving 17 bases between. Germline CDR1 and CDR2: GTSNPN and SVGIG (reference sequence). The CDR3 is 15 amino acids. The CDR3 reads CAWNGFGEGNTEAFF. CDR3 in DNA: TGTGCCTGGAACGGGTTCGGGGAGGGAAACACTGAAGCTTTCTTT.